One sample yielded the 13 T cell receptor beta chains listed below, sequenced in a study of glioma-infiltrating T cells. Amplification of TCR alpha and beta CDR3 regions from RNA used iRepertoire nested multiplex PCR. TCRdb reprocessed the multiplex PCR reads via MiXCR and lists one record per CDR3 protein. Among roughly 200,000 distinct CDR3 sequences listed, about 47% were seen once. The sample consisted of glioma tissue, nonneoplastic brain tissue, or PBMCs (not recorded which). The source of these receptors is a human donor with low-grade glioma or glioblastoma, undergoing nonglioma brain surgery, or in good health (not recorded which).

This clonotype has a count of ten or more. This chain links TRBV27 with TRBJ2-1, with TRBD2 identical over 8 bases. Trimming cost V 6 bases and J 5 bases; bases outside gene matches: 6. This CDR3 is 14 amino acids long. Germline-derived CDR1 and CDR2 are MNHEY and SMNVEV (reference sequence). The CDR3 DNA reads as TGTGCCAGCAGAACTAGCGGAGACAACAATGAGCAGTTCTTC. It specifies CASRTSGDNNEQFF.

The sample holds many counts of this clonotype. The chain recombines TRBV12-3 or TRBV12-4 with TRBJ2-7; D gene ambiguous. V gave up 9 bases and J gave up 7 bases, with 22 bases separating them. The length of the CDR3 is 14 residues. The CDR3 sequence is CASSEQSSLGEQYF. The CDR3 coding sequence is TGTGCCAGTAGTGAACAATCATCCTTGGGGGAGCAGTACTTC.

The chain combines TRBV4-2 with TRBJ2-1, with D unresolved. This CDR3 region has 16 residues. Germline-derived CDR1 and CDR2 are LGHNA and YNFKEQ. Trimming left V 0 bases short and J 1 base short, with 10 bases between. The CDR3 is CASSQEIAASYNEQFF. In nucleotides, the CDR3 is TGTGCCAGCAGCCAAGAGATCGCCGCTTCCTACAATGAGCAGTTCTTC.

The count of this clonotype is one. The junction departs from the called germline gene at one end, perhaps through a read error. The rearrangement uses TRBV6-1 and TRBJ2-3; D ambiguous. The CDR3 is made up of 17 amino acids. CDR1 and CDR2 from the germline V gene are MNHNS and SASEGT. DNA of the CDR3: TGTGCCAGCAGTGAAGGCACAACTGAGCTGTACCCAGATACGCATTATTTT. It translates to CASSEGTTELYPDTHYF.

The CDR3 spells CATSDWGSISYEQYF. The CDR3 DNA follows: TGTGCCACCAGTGATTGGGGATCTATTTCCTACGAGCAGTACTTC. The chain recombines TRBV24-1 with TRBJ2-7; D remains unclear. Between the trimmed V and J ends, which lost 2 bases and 1 base, there was a span of 11 bases. From germline, CDR1 is KGHDR and CDR2 SFDVKD. The CDR3 contains 15 residues.

Regarding this clonotype: A read error may be the cause here, since a much bigger clone is one base away. The rearrangement links TRBV28 to TRBJ1-2; D is perhaps TRBD1 (6 bases). Germline lookup yields CDR1 MDHEN and CDR2 SYDVKM. This CDR3 spans 15 amino acids. CDR3 region: CASSLLRGAGYCYTF. CDR3 DNA sequence: TGTGCCAGCAGTTTATTGAGGGGGGCAGGCTATTGCTACACCTTC.

The V gene is TRBV3-1, the J gene TRBJ2-5, with 7 bases fitting TRBD2. The CDR3 totals 16 residues. Germline lookup yields CDR1 LGHDT and CDR2 YNNKEL (reference sequence). V lost 0 bases to trimming and J lost 1 base; unmatched junction nucleotides: 5. CDR3 nucleotide sequence: TGTGCCAGCAGCCAAGATCAGCTAGCGGTCCAAGAGACCCAGTACTTC. This sequence encodes CASSQDQLAVQETQYF.

The rearrangement joins TRBV19 to TRBJ2-1; 11 bases line up with TRBD2. The junction had 4 bases not matched to a gene; V was cut back by 6 bases and J by 9 bases. The CDR3 is 13 amino acids. CDR1 and CDR2 (germline): LNHDA, SQIVND (reference sequence). The CDR3 DNA reads TGTGCCAGTAGGACTAGCGGGACCTTTGAGCAGTTCTTC. It specifies CASRTSGTFEQFF.

The chain joins TRBV2 to TRBJ1-1, with 7 bases fitting TRBD1. The junction had 15 bases not matched to a gene; V was cut back by 3 bases and J by 8 bases. The V gene's germline CDR1 is SNHLY and CDR2 FYNNEI. There are 16 residues in the CDR3. In DNA, the CDR3 is TGTGCCAGCAGTGAGGACACAGGGGAGGTCCCGGCGGAAGCTTTCTTT. Protein product: CASSEDTGEVPAEAFF.

Comments on this clonotype: Because the CDR3 is missing its conserved closing phenylalanine or tryptophan, this is likely a read error. The limits of the CDR3 on the DNA are not certain, so only TCRdb's listed CDR3 is given. The chain couples TRBV20-1 to TRBJ2-5. The CDR3 has 10 residues if both end residues are counted. In germline, CDR1 is DFQATT, CDR2 SNEGSKA (reference sequence). CDR3 residues: CSAMRETKYL.

The chain's CDR3 is CATAPAGQGARGAGELFF. The DNA for the CDR3 is TGTGCCACCGCTCCCGCGGGACAGGGGGCTCGCGGCGCCGGGGAGCTGTTTTTT. This chain uses TRBV15 with TRBJ2-2; 12 bases agree with TRBD1. V shed 8 bases, J shed 6 bases, and the junction held 16 bases outside the gene matches. The CDR3 is 18 amino acids. Germline V gene sequence: CDR1 LNHNV, CDR2 YYDKDF (reference sequence).

This clonotype has a handful of counts. This sequence joins TRBV20-1 and TRBJ2-1; 13 bases agree with TRBD2. Trimming cost V 0 bases and J 2 bases; bases outside gene matches: 13. The CDR3 contains 20 residues. Germline V gene sequence: CDR1 DFQATT, CDR2 SNEGSKA (reference sequence). CDR3 in amino acids: CSAREEGLAGERGTYNEQFF. The CDR3 region has the DNA TGCAGTGCTAGAGAAGAAGGACTAGCGGGAGAGAGGGGGACCTACAATGAGCAGTTCTTC.

The chain carries TRBV12-3 or TRBV12-4 and TRBJ1-1, with D perhaps TRBD1 (6 bases). This CDR3 has 16 amino acids. Trimming took off 2 bases at V and 2 bases at J, with 15 bases between the two ends. CDR3 DNA sequence: TGTGCCAGCAGTTTAACAGGGATGGGCGTCAACACTGAAGCTTTCTTT. As protein: CASSLTGMGVNTEAFF.